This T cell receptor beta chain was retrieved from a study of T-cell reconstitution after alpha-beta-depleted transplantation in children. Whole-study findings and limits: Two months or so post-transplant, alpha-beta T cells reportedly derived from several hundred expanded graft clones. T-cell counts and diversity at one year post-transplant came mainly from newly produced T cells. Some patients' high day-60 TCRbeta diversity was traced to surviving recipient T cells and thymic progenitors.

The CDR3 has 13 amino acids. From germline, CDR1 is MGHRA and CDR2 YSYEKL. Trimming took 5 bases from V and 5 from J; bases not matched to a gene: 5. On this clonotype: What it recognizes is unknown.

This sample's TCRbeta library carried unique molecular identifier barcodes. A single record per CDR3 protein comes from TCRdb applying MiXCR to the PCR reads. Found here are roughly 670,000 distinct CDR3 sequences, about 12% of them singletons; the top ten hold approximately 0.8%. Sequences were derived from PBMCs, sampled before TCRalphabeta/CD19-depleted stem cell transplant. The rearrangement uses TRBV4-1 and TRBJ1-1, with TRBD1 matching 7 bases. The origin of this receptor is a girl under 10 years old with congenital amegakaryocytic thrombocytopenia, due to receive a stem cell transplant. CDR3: CASSTGDWTEAFF. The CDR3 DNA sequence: TGCGCCAGCAGCACAGGGGATTGGACTGAAGCTTTCTTT.